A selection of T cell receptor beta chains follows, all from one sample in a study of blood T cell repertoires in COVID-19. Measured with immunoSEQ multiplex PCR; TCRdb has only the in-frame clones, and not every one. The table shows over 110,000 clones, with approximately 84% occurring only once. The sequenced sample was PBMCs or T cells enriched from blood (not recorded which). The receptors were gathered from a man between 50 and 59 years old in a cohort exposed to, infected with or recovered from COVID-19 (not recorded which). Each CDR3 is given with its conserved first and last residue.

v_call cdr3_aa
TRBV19 CASSPLPGVWTDTQYF
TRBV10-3 CAISDTAGYTDTQYF
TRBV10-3 CAISVQGDSPLHF
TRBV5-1 CASSWTGEDGYTF
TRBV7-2 CASSFGSREKLFF
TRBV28 CASSFSGEAFF
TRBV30 CAWSLGGWQETQYF
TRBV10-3 CAISEDASGGTYEQYF
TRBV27 CASSLSVGSYEQYF
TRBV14 CASSRAVKRETQYF
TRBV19 CASRQAGEGNEQFF
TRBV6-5 CASRPANYGYTF
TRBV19 CASSIGGSGSYEQYF
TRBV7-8 CASSLDRAQPGTEAFF
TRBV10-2 CASSESRYAPGLYEQYF
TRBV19 CASSRSRENEQFF
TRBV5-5 CASSSQGRTEAFF
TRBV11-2 CASSSGGTITDTQYF
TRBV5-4 CASSLDGTTLGELFF
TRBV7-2 CASSFGTDETQYF
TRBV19 CASSNRLAGAAYNEQFF
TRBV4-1 CASSQSASGLNEQFF
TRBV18 CASSPRFWTGWDGYTF
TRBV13 CASSLAGGRQGYNEQFF
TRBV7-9 CASSSGTLTFYGYTF
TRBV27 CASSLNRGANYGYTF
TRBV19 CASSMGGPGQGGTEAFF
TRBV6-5 CASSSGQGSSGYTF
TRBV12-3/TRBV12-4 CASSWDTYNEQFF
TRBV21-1 CASSKGGLYPDTQYF
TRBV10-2 CASSEGQGSEQYF
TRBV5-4 CASSLAGGRWETQYF
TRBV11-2 CASSAYGTGGNEQFF
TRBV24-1 CATSDSGQGGEQYF
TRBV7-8 CASSNRQGAGLETQYF
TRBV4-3 CASSQDRTGAGNQPQHF